Below, 20 T cell receptor beta chains from the same sample are listed, as sequenced in a study of spatial heterogeneity in lung cancer. Time point reported: sample taken at primary tumor resection. In TCRdb, the 5' RACE reads were re-called with MiXCR into one record per CDR3 protein. The sample consists of about 38,000 distinct CDR3 sequences, about 5.2% of them appearing once. Sequenced here: PBMCs, sampled at surgery. The receptors were sampled from a female donor with early-stage non-small cell lung cancer.

This clonotype has only a few counts. This rearrangement joins TRBV5-6 to TRBJ2-1; 7 nucleotides match TRBD1. Germline CDR1 reads SGHDT; CDR2 reads YYEEEE. The CDR3 sequence is 15 residues long. Trimming removed 3 bases from V and 8 bases from J; junction bases left unmatched: 11. The CDR3 DNA is TGTGCCAGCAGCTCTCCGGGACAGCGTGAGGATGAGCAGTTCTTC. Protein: CASSSPGQREDEQFF.

This clonotype was detected many times. The CDR3 DNA follows: TGCAGCGTCCCAGGGGAAGGTAATACGCAGTATTTT. Encoded protein: CSVPGEGNTQYF. The rearrangement links TRBV29-1 to TRBJ2-3, with TRBD1 as a possible D gene (6 bases). Germline V gene data show CDR1 as SQVTM and CDR2 as ANQGSEA. The V end lost 6 bases, the J end lost 7 bases, and 14 bases lay between the germline ends. The CDR3 contains 12 residues.

The chain has TRBV7-9 and TRBJ1-2; TRBD1 matches 8 bases. V lost 3 bases, J lost 2 bases, and 5 bases stayed unmatched. This CDR3 region has 15 residues. In germline, CDR1 is SEHNR, CDR2 FQNEAQ (reference sequence). The CDR3 DNA reads TGTGCCAGCAGCTTTGACCAGGGGGCGAACTATGGCTACACCTTC. It specifies CASSFDQGANYGYTF. The full variable domain, in which reference TRBV7-9 and TRBJ1-2 provide the parts outside the CDR3, is DTGVSQNPRHKITKRGQNVTFRCDPISEHNRLYWYRQTLGQGPEFLTYFQNEAQLEKSRLLSDRFSAERPKGSFSTLEIQRTEQGDSAMYLCASSFDQGANYGYTFGSGTRLTVV.

There are a few counts of this clonotype. The chain employs TRBV5-4 and TRBJ2-7, with D possibly matching TRBD2 (6 bases). This CDR3 is 14 amino acids long. Germline V gene lookup returns CDR1 SGHNT and CDR2 YYREEE (reference sequence). V was clipped by 2 bases and J by 4 bases, with 13 bases between them. The DNA of the CDR3 is TGTGCCAGCAGCTTTCCGGGACTGACGTACGAGCAGTACTTC. Its translation: CASSFPGLTYEQYF. Using reference TRBV5-4 and TRBJ2-7 for the parts outside the CDR3, the full variable domain is ETGVTQSPTHLIKTRGQQVTLRCSSQSGHNTVSWYQQALGQGPQFIFQYYREEENGRGNFPPRFSGLQFPNYSSELNVNALELDDSALYLCASSFPGLTYEQYFGPGTRLTVT.

This clonotype was picked up many times. This chain connects TRBV2 to TRBJ1-5; TRBD1 is a possible D gene (5 bases). The CDR3 extends over 13 amino acids. Germline loops: CDR1 SNHLY, CDR2 FYNNEI. Trimming removed 7 bases at V and 7 bases at J, with 14 bases between. The CDR3 DNA reads TGTGCCAGCACAAAGGGACTGAGGCAGCCCCAGCATTTT. Translated, it gives CASTKGLRQPQHF. Complete variable domain (other parts from reference TRBV2 and TRBJ1-5): EPEVTQTPSHQVTQMGQEVILRCVPISNHLYFYWYRQILGQKVEFLVSFYNNEISEKSEIFDDQFSVERPDGSNFTLKIRSTKLEDSAMYFCASTKGLRQPQHFGDGTRLSIL.

This clonotype appeared many times. The gene calls are TRBV2 and TRBJ2-7, with a possible D match to TRBD1 (6 bases). The CDR3 is made up of 13 amino acids. The V gene lost 3 bases and the J gene lost 3 bases, with 9 bases spanning the gap. Germline CDR1 is SNHLY and CDR2 is FYNNEI. The CDR3 protein is CASSDWDIYEQYF. CDR3 DNA: TGTGCCAGCAGTGATTGGGACATCTACGAGCAGTACTTC.

Many counts were recorded for this clonotype. The gene calls are TRBV10-3 and TRBJ1-2; a weak D match, TRBD1 (6 bases). Deletions cut 2 bases from V and 6 bases from J, with 13 bases between. CDR3 size: 14 residues. Germline V lookup: CDR1 ENHRY, CDR2 SYGVKD. As DNA, the CDR3 is TGTGCCATCAGTGAGCGCAGGGGAGATAATGGCTACACCTTC. Translated: CAISERRGDNGYTF.

This clonotype was picked up many times. The chain couples TRBV4-3 to TRBJ1-4; 10 bases are shared with TRBD1. V gave up 1 base and J gave up 8 bases; unmatched junction bases: 4. Germline V gene lookup returns CDR1 LGHNA and CDR2 YSLEER. The CDR3 has 15 amino acids. The CDR3 loop reads CASSQGTGGVEKLFF. DNA of the CDR3: TGCGCCAGCAGCCAAGGGACAGGGGGTGTAGAAAAACTGTTTTTT.

Many counts were recorded for this clonotype. The genes are TRBV11-1 and TRBJ2-2, with D perhaps TRBD2 (6 bases). The CDR3 has 16 amino acids. V dropped 6 bases and J dropped 3 bases, with 17 bases sitting between them. CDR1 SGHAT and CDR2 FQDESV come from the germline V gene (reference sequence). This chain's CDR3 is CASSRPSGLYTGELFF. CDR3 bases: TGTGCCAGCAGTCGTCCCTCGGGACTGTACACCGGGGAGCTGTTTTTT.

This clonotype was counted ten times or more. The chain carries TRBV23-1 and TRBJ2-7, with 10 bases identical to TRBD1. TRBV23-1 counts as an open reading frame of uncertain function. V was pared by 6 bases and J by 2 bases, with 16 bases of the junction left unmatched. CDR3 size: 18 residues. The CDR3 spells CASRSTGGPCDYTYEQYF. Written as DNA, the CDR3 is TGCGCCAGCAGATCGACAGGGGGCCCGTGTGATTACACCTACGAGCAGTACTTC.

This clonotype has ten or more counts. V is TRBV4-2 and J is TRBJ1-5; 9 nucleotides align to TRBD1. This CDR3 has 15 amino acids. V dropped 4 bases and J dropped 4; count of bases not matched to a gene: 5. Germline CDR1 LGHNA, CDR2 YNFKEQ. The CDR3 DNA reads TGTGCCAGCAGCCTAGACAGGGGGAGAAATCAGCCCCAGCATTTT. Translation gives CASSLDRGRNQPQHF.

This clonotype was observed many times. V gene TRBV7-2 combines with J gene TRBJ2-5; D gene ambiguous. The CDR3 sequence is 12 residues long. Trimming removed 5 bases from V and 6 bases from J, with 10 bases in between. Germline V lookup: CDR1 SGHTA, CDR2 FQGNSA. The DNA for the CDR3 is TGTGCCAGCAGCGCCCCGCCCCAGACCCAGTACTTC. Translated: CASSAPPQTQYF.

In its sample, this clonotype was seen many times. This chain uses TRBV6-6 with TRBJ1-2, with no clear D. The V end lost 11 bases, the J end lost 3 bases, and 16 bases lay between the germline ends. The CDR3 totals 13 residues. Germline V CDR1 and CDR2: MNHNY, SVGAGI (reference sequence). The CDR3 reads CAGPHGSYYGYTF. DNA of the CDR3: TGTGCCGGCCCCCACGGGTCTTACTATGGCTACACCTTC.

At least ten counts were recorded for this clonotype. DNA for the CDR3: TGTGCCAGCAGATCCGGGACTACGCTTTCCTACGAGCAGTACTTC. This sequence encodes CASRSGTTLSYEQYF. The genes are TRBV28 and TRBJ2-7; 7 positions match TRBD2. This CDR3 contains 15 residues. Germline CDR1 reads MDHEN; CDR2 reads SYDVKM. V was clipped by 6 bases and J by 1 base; unmatched bases: 9.

This clonotype came up a few times. The chain combines TRBV5-5 with TRBJ2-3; 10 bases agree with TRBD1. The J segment lost 0 bases and the V segment lost 4 bases, leaving 5 bases of the junction unmatched. This CDR3 contains 16 residues. The V gene's germline CDR1 is SGHKS and CDR2 YYEKEE (reference sequence). The CDR3, as DNA: TGTGCCAGCAGCCAGGGGACAGGGGACAGCACAGATACGCAGTATTTT. Residues: CASSQGTGDSTDTQYF. The variable domain in full, with the rest retrieved from reference TRBV5-5 and TRBJ2-3, is DAGVTQSPTHLIKTRGQQVTLRCSPISGHKSVSWYQQVLGQGPQFIFQYYEKEERGRGNFPDRFSARQFPNYSSELNVNALLLGDSALYLCASSQGTGDSTDTQYFGPGTRLTVL.

This chain links TRBV12-3 or TRBV12-4 with TRBJ1-2; tentative D call: TRBD1 (5 bases). CDR3 size: 14 residues. V was trimmed by 6 bases and J by 7 bases, leaving 18 bases between them. DNA of the CDR3: TGTGCCAGCAGCCCCGGACATCAAGTAGGTGGCTACACCTTC. This codes for CASSPGHQVGGYTF.

Concerning this clonotype: With a much larger clone just one base away, this may be a read error. The chain is built from TRBV6-2 or TRBV6-3 and TRBJ2-1; TRBD1 agrees at 7 bases. The CDR3 has 17 residues. From germline, CDR1 is MNHEY and CDR2 SVGEGT. V trimming: 0 bases; J trimming: 5 bases; junction bases outside the gene matches: 10. The CDR3 sequence is CASSYSPLTGLHNEQFF. The CDR3 DNA reads TGTGCCAGCAGTTACTCCCCTTTGACAGGGCTCCACAATGAGCAGTTCTTC.

This rearrangement joins TRBV6-5 to TRBJ2-6; 9 bases align to TRBD1. Germline V gene data show CDR1 as MNHEY and CDR2 as SVGAGI. There are 15 residues in the CDR3. J gave up 4 bases and V 6 bases, and 4 bases lay outside the gene matches. CDR3 DNA sequence: TGTGCCAGCAGCCGGACAGGGGCCGGGGCCAACGTCCTGACTTTC. Its translation is CASSRTGAGANVLTF.

This clonotype was seen a few times. The chain employs TRBV12-3 or TRBV12-4 and TRBJ1-2; D call uncertain. Trimming took 1 base from V and 7 from J, leaving 7 bases between them. The CDR3 is made up of 12 amino acids. Written as DNA, the CDR3 is TGTGCCAGCAGTTTAGGGGTTCTTGGCTACACCTTC. This translates into CASSLGVLGYTF.

This clonotype was detected many times. This chain links TRBV14 with TRBJ2-1, with TRBD1 matching over 8 bases. CDR1 is SGHDN and CDR2 is FVKESK in the germline V gene. This CDR3 region has 15 residues. The J segment lost 5 bases and the V segment lost 4 bases, leaving 7 bases of the junction unmatched. CDR3 DNA: TGTGCCAGCAGCCTCCGGGACAGGCCCAACAATGAGCAGTTCTTC. Protein product: CASSLRDRPNNEQFF.